This record covers a single TCR beta chain. Its target is not known. The data were obtained in a study of T-cell memory formation after mild COVID-19. Study-wide points: Contracting clones from day 15 to 85 showed balanced CD4/CD8; later expanders favored CD4+. CD8+ contracting clones occupied EMRA, while CD4+ ones occupied mainly CM and EM. Confirmation of SARS-CoV-2 specificity was lacking for second-wave clones peaking day 37. Pre-infection memory contained some responding clones, which suggested that cross-reactive memory had joined.

Per germline, CDR1 KGHSH and CDR2 LQKENI. The CDR3 has 16 amino acids. V lost 1 base to trimming and J lost 4 bases; unmatched junction nucleotides: 4. TCRdb re-derived calls from the 5' RACE reads in MiXCR, one entry per CDR3 protein. This table has 90,000 to 120,000 distinct CDR3 sequences, over 15% appearing once. This chain connects TRBV18 to TRBJ2-5; 12 bases line up with TRBD2. The sample taken for sequencing was PBMCs or a T cell subset sorted from them (not recorded which). The sequence came from a man between 18 and 35 years old who had mild COVID-19 (a few samples of this study predate the infection). Cell type and time point are not known. Here the CDR3 DNA reads TGTGCCAGCTCACCACTGTCTAGCGGGGGGGCAGAGACCCAGTACTTC. It specifies CASSPLSSGGAETQYF.